This T cell receptor (beta chain) was retrieved from a study of shared clonotypes between healthy human individuals. General observations from the study: Generation probabilities of non-shared clonotypes were lower (relative to those shared by all four donors).

Trimming cost V 2 bases and J 7 bases, with 14 bases left between them. Germline assignment: CDR1 MNHNS and CDR2 SASEGT. The CDR3 loop spans 15 amino acids. The count of this clone is one. Its antigen remains unknown. Source study methods: Junction-only immunoSEQ data arrived without quality scores, meaning filtering differed. TCRdb's copy holds only in-frame clones and misses some; the assay was immunoSEQ multiplex PCR. D and trimming were read from the DNA, whereas the V and J calls and clone size are those reported in that table. The table lists some 1.1 million clones, about 80% of them singletons.

This TCR was recovered from a man aged 18 to 35 in good health. Some clones in this sample may be carry-over from other donors' samples. Sample: memory CD4+ T cells from PBMCs. The sample's subset: CD45RA-negative fraction. V usage is TRBV6-1 and J usage is TRBJ2-2; D uncertain. The CDR3 nucleotides read TGTGCCAGCAGTGAAAGGCCAATATGGATCGGGGAGCTGTTTTTT. It codes for CASSERPIWIGELFF.